One and the same sample provided the 26 T cell receptor beta chains below, sequenced in a study of blood T cell repertoires in COVID-19. The assay was immunoSEQ multiplex PCR, and TCRdb's table has in-frame clones only and misses some. The sample yields 150,000 to 160,000 clones, 65% to 90% seen once. The sample was peripheral blood. Receptors originate from a woman aged 55-70 years with COVID-19, enrolled during active disease.

This chain uses TRBV25-1 with TRBJ1-4, with a tentative D call TRBD1 (5 bases). Germline V gene lookup returns CDR1 MGHDK and CDR2 SYGVNS. The CDR3 extends over 16 amino acids. V was shortened by 7 bases and J by 0 bases, with 15 bases between the two germline ends. CDR3 sequence (DNA): TGTGCCAGCAAGCCGGGACTATCTCCAACTAATGAAAAACTGTTTTTT. It specifies CASKPGLSPTNEKLFF.

V and J are TRBV18 and TRBJ1-4, with D unresolved. Germline values: CDR1 KGHSH, CDR2 LQKENI. Trimming cost V 1 base and J 3 bases, with 12 bases left between them. This CDR3 comprises 16 residues. The CDR3 here is CASSPREGPSNEKLFF. The CDR3 DNA reads as TGTGCCAGCTCACCACGGGAGGGCCCGTCTAATGAAAAACTGTTTTTT.

The gene calls are TRBV19 and TRBJ2-7; no firm D call. The CDR3 loop spans 11 amino acids. V shed 4 bases and J shed 6 bases, with 7 bases lying between them. Germline V gene lookup returns CDR1 LNHDA and CDR2 SQIVND (reference sequence). CDR3 nucleotide sequence: TGTGCCAGTAGTACTGGGCGCGAGCAGTACTTC. This encodes CASSTGREQYF.

The rearrangement uses TRBV5-1 and TRBJ1-5, with 8 bases matching TRBD1. The CDR3 spans 15 residues. Germline assignment: CDR1 SGHRS and CDR2 YFSETQ. The J segment lost 7 bases and the V segment lost 0 bases, leaving 6 bases of the junction unmatched. In DNA, the CDR3 is TGCGCCAGCAGCTTGGTGCCGGACAGGGAACAGCCCCAGCATTTT. Translated, it gives CASSLVPDREQPQHF.

V usage is TRBV3-1 (or the pseudogene TRBV3-2) and J usage is TRBJ1-2; TRBD1 matches at 11 bases. The CDR3 has 15 amino acids. The trim removed 3 bases at V and 9 bases at J, leaving 9 bases unmatched. Germline CDR1 is LGHDT and CDR2 is YNNKEL (reference sequence). Written as DNA, the CDR3 is TGTGCCAGCAGCCAGAGGACGGGACAGGGGGGGAGCTACACCTTC. Translating gives CASSQRTGQGGSYTF.

The V gene is TRBV10-1, the J gene TRBJ2-7; maybe TRBD1 (5 bases). Trimming took off 7 bases at V and 3 bases at J, with 10 bases between the two ends. The germline V gene has CDR1 WNHNN and CDR2 SYGVQD (reference sequence). The CDR3 totals 12 residues. CDR3 sequence reads: CASTLDSYEQYV. In nucleotides, the CDR3 is TGCGCCAGCACCCTAGACAGCTACGAGCAGTACGTC.

The rearrangement links TRBV14 to TRBJ1-1; unclear D gene. Per germline, CDR1 SGHDN and CDR2 FVKESK. This CDR3 region has 14 residues. V lost 5 bases to trimming and J lost 0 bases, with 10 bases between them. DNA for the CDR3: TGTGCCAGCAGCTTAGGACTTTTGAACACTGAAGCTTTCTTT. Its translation is CASSLGLLNTEAFF.

The chain carries TRBV3-1 (or the pseudogene TRBV3-2) and TRBJ2-1, with 12 nucleotides matching TRBD2. The CDR3 length is 16 residues. After removal of 0 bases from V and 7 bases from J, the junction contained 4 bases not matched to a gene. Germline assignment: CDR1 LGHDT and CDR2 YNNKEL (reference sequence). The CDR3 coding sequence is TGTGCCAGCAGCCAAGATAGACTAGCGGGAGTAAATGAGCAGTTCTTC. Translating it yields CASSQDRLAGVNEQFF.

This clone appeared a single time. The V call is TRBV7-9, the J call TRBJ1-3, with 7 bases that match TRBD1. The CDR3 covers 15 residues. CDR1 and CDR2 from the germline V gene are SEHNR and FQNEAQ (reference sequence). Losses at the gene ends were 4 bases for V and 4 bases for J; bases not matched to a gene: 7. CDR3: CASSSTGTEGNTIYF. CDR3 sequence (DNA): TGTGCCAGCAGCTCTACTGGGACAGAGGGAAACACCATATATTTT.

The genes are TRBV6-5 and TRBJ1-5; unclear D gene. The CDR3 contains 15 residues. Trimming left V 0 bases short and J 5 bases short, with 11 bases between. Germline V gene sequence: CDR1 MNHEY, CDR2 SVGAGI. The CDR3 coding sequence is TGTGCCAGCAGTTACTCTGGCGGGGTCGATCAGCCCCAGCATTTT. It translates to CASSYSGGVDQPQHF.

This chain links TRBV3-1 (or the pseudogene TRBV3-2) with TRBJ1-5; the match to TRBD1 covers 7 bases. The CDR3 sequence is 14 residues long. CDR1 LGHDT and CDR2 YNNKEL come from the germline V gene (reference sequence). J gave up 6 bases and V 0 bases, and 2 bases lay outside the gene matches. The DNA for the CDR3 is TGTGCCAGCAGCCAAGACAGGGGGGTTCAGCCCCAGCATTTT. Translated: CASSQDRGVQPQHF.

This rearrangement joins TRBV6-1 to TRBJ1-6, with 7 bases that match TRBD1. With V trimmed by 2 bases and J by 9 bases, 10 bases remained unmatched. The CDR3 is 16 amino acids. Germline CDR1 is MNHNS and CDR2 is SASEGT. CDR3 sequence: CASSETRGQYGSPLHF. DNA for the CDR3: TGTGCCAGCAGTGAAACTAGGGGGCAATACGGTTCACCCCTCCACTTT.

The CDR3 nucleotides are TGCAGCGTTGTACTAGCGGAGTACGAGCAGTACTTC. Its translation is CSVVLAEYEQYF. The chain carries TRBV29-1 and TRBJ2-7, with 8 positions matching TRBD2. Germline V gene lookup returns CDR1 SQVTM and CDR2 ANQGSEA. This CDR3 comprises 12 residues. With 4 bases clipped from V and 4 bases from J, the junction kept 3 bases outside the gene matches.

This clone appeared once. This chain connects TRBV6-1 to TRBJ2-1; tentative D call: TRBD1 (5 bases). CDR3 length equals 12 residues. The germline gives CDR1 MNHNS, CDR2 SASEGT. Trimming pared 2 bases from V and 7 bases from J, leaving 6 bases between. The CDR3 DNA reads as TGTGCCAGCAGTGAACAGGGTAATGAGCAGTTCTTC. Amino acids: CASSEQGNEQFF.

V and J are TRBV24-1 and TRBJ2-1, with 8 bases that match TRBD2. Germline V gene lookup returns CDR1 KGHDR and CDR2 SFDVKD. This CDR3 has 16 residues. Trimming cost V 2 bases and J 9 bases; bases outside gene matches: 11. The DNA for the CDR3 is TGTGCCACCAGTGATTCAAGGAGCGGGAGCACGACTGAGCAGTTCTTC. This sequence encodes CATSDSRSGSTTEQFF.

V usage is TRBV7-3 and J usage is TRBJ2-5, with a possible D match to TRBD2 (6 bases). The CDR3 covers 12 residues. Germline V gene sequence: CDR1 SGHTA, CDR2 FQGTGA. Deletions cut 1 base from V and 9 bases from J, with 9 bases between. The CDR3 DNA follows: TGTGCCAGCAGCTTAAACGCGGGACCCCAGTACTTC. It is translated as CASSLNAGPQYF.

This clone was seen more than once but under ten times. The chain recombines TRBV11-2 with TRBJ2-7; D is uncertain. The germline V and J ends were trimmed by 5 bases and 1 base, with 9 bases remaining between them. Germline CDR1 SGHAT, CDR2 FQNNGV. There are 13 residues in the CDR3. The CDR3 DNA reads as TGTGCCAGCAGCCCTCTTCGGTCCTACGAGCAGTACTTC. Translation: CASSPLRSYEQYF.

The chain is built from TRBV4-2 and TRBJ1-4; a weak D match, TRBD1 (5 bases). Trimming pared 0 bases from V and 8 bases from J, leaving 10 bases between. Germline V gene lookup returns CDR1 LGHNA and CDR2 YNFKEQ. The CDR3 is 14 residues long. This CDR3 reads CASSQETVKEKLFF. The DNA for the CDR3 is TGTGCCAGCAGCCAAGAGACAGTAAAGGAAAAACTGTTTTTT.

The rearrangement joins TRBV18 to TRBJ1-4; 11 bases match TRBD1. This CDR3 has 16 amino acids. V gave up 5 bases and J gave up 3 bases; unmatched junction bases: 5. CDR1 is KGHSH and CDR2 is LQKENI in the germline V gene. CDR3 sequence (DNA): TGTGCCAGCTCAGATGGGACAGGGGGAGCTAATGAAAAACTGTTTTTT. It is translated as CASSDGTGGANEKLFF. The entire variable domain, with the rest obtained from reference TRBV18 and TRBJ1-4, is as follows: NAGVMQNPRHLVRRRGQEARLRCSPMKGHSHVYWYRQLPEEGLKFMVYLQKENIIDESGMPKERFSAEFPKEGPSILRIQQVVRGDSAAYFCASSDGTGGANEKLFFGSGTQLSVL.

In this sample, this clone turned up once. The rearrangement uses TRBV21-1 and TRBJ2-1; the D call in the table, TRBD2, was not verified against the DNA. TRBV21-1 is a recognized pseudogene. This CDR3 comprises 15 residues. For the CDR3, the DNA is TGTGCCAGCAGCAAAGAGGGGACTAGGAGTGATGAGCAGTTCTTC. As protein: CASSKEGTRSDEQFF.

V usage is TRBV3-1 (or the pseudogene TRBV3-2) and J usage is TRBJ1-1; tentative D call: TRBD1 (6 bases). The CDR3 spans 15 residues. The V gene lost 3 bases and the J gene lost 6 bases, with 17 bases spanning the gap. Germline CDR1 is LGHDT and CDR2 is YNNKEL (reference sequence). As DNA, the CDR3 is TGTGCCAGCAGCCACCCTACAGGGCAGGAATCTGAAGCTTTCTTT. This sequence encodes CASSHPTGQESEAFF.

The chain uses TRBV3-1 (or the pseudogene TRBV3-2) and TRBJ1-3; D unresolved. Germline CDR1 is LGHDT and CDR2 is YNNKEL (reference sequence). V was pared by 3 bases and J by 5 bases, with 26 bases between. This CDR3 spans 19 amino acids. In DNA, the CDR3 is TGTGCCAGCAGCCACAATCCTTCCGGGGTTCAATACTCCCGAAACACCATATATTTT. Its translation: CASSHNPSGVQYSRNTIYF.

This chain uses TRBV5-1 with TRBJ2-1, with a tentative D call TRBD1 (6 bases). Germline CDR1 reads SGHRS; CDR2 reads YFSETQ. Trimming pared 0 bases from V and 3 bases from J, leaving 19 bases between. The CDR3 spans 18 residues. CDR3 sequence reads: CASSLVGGQSLIYNEQFF. CDR3 nucleotides: TGCGCCAGCAGCTTGGTGGGTGGACAGTCGTTGATCTACAATGAGCAGTTCTTC.

The CDR3 sequence is CASSQDWGVARIRSSYNEQFF. The CDR3 DNA reads TGTGCCAGCAGCCAAGATTGGGGTGTAGCGAGGATCCGAAGCTCCTACAATGAGCAGTTCTTC. The chain has TRBV14 and TRBJ2-1; D perhaps matches TRBD2 (5 bases). Germline CDR1 and CDR2: SGHDN and FVKESK. This CDR3 has 21 amino acids. V gave up 0 bases and J gave up 0 bases, with 24 bases separating them. Looking up the rest from reference TRBV14 and TRBJ2-1 gives the full variable domain: EAGVTQFPSHSVIEKGQTVTLRCDPISGHDNLYWYRRVMGKEIKFLLHFVKESKQDESGMPNNRFLAERTGGTYSTLKVQPAELEDSGVYFCASSQDWGVARIRSSYNEQFFGPGTRLTVL.

The J gene is TRBJ1-4, the V gene TRBV19, with D perhaps TRBD1 (5 bases). V was trimmed by 7 bases and J by 7 bases, leaving 10 bases between them. Germline loops: CDR1 LNHDA, CDR2 SQIVND (reference sequence). The CDR3 is 12 amino acids. CDR3 loop: CASNLRAEKLFF. The CDR3 bases are TGTGCCAGTAATCTCAGGGCTGAAAAACTGTTTTTT. Complete variable domain (other parts from reference TRBV19 and TRBJ1-4): DGGITQSPKYLFRKEGQNVTLSCEQNLNHDAMYWYRQDPGQGLRLIYYSQIVNDFQKGDIAEGYSVSREKKESFPLTVTSAQKNPTAFYLCASNLRAEKLFFGSGTQLSVL.

With respect to this clone: The junction and the germline gene differ at one end; a read error may be behind it. The chain joins TRBV29-1 to TRBJ2-1; tentative D call: TRBD2 (6 bases). This CDR3 has 11 residues. Germline CDR1 SQVTM, CDR2 ANQGSEA. CDR3 sequence: CSVVMGGPAVF. The CDR3 DNA reads as TGCAGCGTTGTCATGGGGGGACCCGCTGTCTTC.